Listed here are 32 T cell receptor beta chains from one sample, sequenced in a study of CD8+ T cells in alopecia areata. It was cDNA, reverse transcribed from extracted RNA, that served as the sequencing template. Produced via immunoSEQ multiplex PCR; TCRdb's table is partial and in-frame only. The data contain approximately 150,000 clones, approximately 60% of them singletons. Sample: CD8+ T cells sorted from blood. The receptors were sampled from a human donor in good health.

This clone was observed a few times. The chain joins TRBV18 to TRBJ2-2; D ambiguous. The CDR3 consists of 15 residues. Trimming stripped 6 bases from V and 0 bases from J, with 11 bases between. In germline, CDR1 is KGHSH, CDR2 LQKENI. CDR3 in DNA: TGTGCCAGCTCGCCAGCTGGCACGAACACCGGGGAGCTGTTTTTT. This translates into CASSPAGTNTGELFF.

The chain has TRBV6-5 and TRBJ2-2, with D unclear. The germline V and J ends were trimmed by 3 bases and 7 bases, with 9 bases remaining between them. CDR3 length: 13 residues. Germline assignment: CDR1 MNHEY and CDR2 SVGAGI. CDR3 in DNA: TGTGCCAGCAGTTATTTTCAGAACGGGGAGCTGTTTTTT. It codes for CASSYFQNGELFF.

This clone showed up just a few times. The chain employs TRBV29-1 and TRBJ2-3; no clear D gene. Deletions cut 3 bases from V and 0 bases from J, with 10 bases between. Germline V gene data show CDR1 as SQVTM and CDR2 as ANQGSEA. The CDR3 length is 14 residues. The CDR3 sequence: CSVDVGYSTDTQYF. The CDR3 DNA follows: TGCAGCGTTGACGTCGGGTATAGCACAGATACGCAGTATTTT.

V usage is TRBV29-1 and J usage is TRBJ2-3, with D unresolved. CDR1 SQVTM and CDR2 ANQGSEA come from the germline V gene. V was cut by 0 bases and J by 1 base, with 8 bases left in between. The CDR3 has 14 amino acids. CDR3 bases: TGCAGCGTTGAAGAAGGCAGCGGCACAGATACGCAGTATTTT. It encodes CSVEEGSGTDTQYF.

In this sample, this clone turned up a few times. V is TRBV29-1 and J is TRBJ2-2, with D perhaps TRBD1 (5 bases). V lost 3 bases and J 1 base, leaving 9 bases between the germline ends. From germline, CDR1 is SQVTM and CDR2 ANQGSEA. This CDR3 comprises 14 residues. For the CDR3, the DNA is TGCAGCGTTGAGTGGCAGGGGAACACCGGGGAGCTGTTTTTT. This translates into CSVEWQGNTGELFF.

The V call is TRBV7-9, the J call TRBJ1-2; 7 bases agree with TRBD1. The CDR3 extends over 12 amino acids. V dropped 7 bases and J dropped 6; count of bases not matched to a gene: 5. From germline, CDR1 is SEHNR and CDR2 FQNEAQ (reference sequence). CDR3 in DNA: TGTGCCAGCACCCTAGACAGGGATGGCTACACCTTC. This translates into CASTLDRDGYTF.

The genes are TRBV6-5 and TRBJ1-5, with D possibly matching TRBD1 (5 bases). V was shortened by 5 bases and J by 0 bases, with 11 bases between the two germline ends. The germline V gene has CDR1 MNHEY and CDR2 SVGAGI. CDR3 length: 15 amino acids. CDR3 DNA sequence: TGTGCCAGCAGTCCAACAGGCGTTAGCAATCAGCCCCAGCATTTT. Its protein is CASSPTGVSNQPQHF.

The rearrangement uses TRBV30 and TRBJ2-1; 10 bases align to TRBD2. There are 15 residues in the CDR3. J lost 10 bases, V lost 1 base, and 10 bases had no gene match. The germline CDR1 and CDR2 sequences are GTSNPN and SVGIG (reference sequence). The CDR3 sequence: CAWSGPGLAEREQFF. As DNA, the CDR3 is TGTGCCTGGAGTGGACCCGGACTAGCGGAACGAGAGCAGTTCTTC.

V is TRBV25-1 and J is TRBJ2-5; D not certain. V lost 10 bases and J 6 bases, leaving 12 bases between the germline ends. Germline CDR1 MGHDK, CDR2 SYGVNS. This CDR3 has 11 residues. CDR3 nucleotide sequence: TGTGCCACCAAAATACTCCAGACCCAGTACTTC. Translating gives CATKILQTQYF.

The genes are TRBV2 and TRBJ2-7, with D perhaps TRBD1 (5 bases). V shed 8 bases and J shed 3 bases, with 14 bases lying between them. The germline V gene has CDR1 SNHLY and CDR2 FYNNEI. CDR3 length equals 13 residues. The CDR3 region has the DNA TGTGCCAGCTTACAGGCGTCGTTCTACGAGCAGTACTTC. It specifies CASLQASFYEQYF.

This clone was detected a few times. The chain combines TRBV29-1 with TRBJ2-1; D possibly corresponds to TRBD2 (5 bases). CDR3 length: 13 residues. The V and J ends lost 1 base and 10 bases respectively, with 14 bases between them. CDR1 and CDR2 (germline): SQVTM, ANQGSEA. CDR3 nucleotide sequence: TGCAGCGTTGAAGGGGGTAGAGGGTGGGAGCAGTTCTTC. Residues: CSVEGGRGWEQFF.

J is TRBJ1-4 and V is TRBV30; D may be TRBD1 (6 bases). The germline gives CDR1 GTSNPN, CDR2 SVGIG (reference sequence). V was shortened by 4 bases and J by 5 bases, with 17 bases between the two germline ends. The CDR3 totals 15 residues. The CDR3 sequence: CAWKGGDEGNEKLFF. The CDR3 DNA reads TGTGCCTGGAAGGGGGGTGACGAAGGAAATGAAAAACTGTTTTTT.

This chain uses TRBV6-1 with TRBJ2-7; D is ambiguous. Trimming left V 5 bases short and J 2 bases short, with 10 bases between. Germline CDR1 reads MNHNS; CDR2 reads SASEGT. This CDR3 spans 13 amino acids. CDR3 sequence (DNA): TGTGCCAGCAGTCTCGGTGGGACCTACGAGCAGTACTTC. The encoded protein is CASSLGGTYEQYF.

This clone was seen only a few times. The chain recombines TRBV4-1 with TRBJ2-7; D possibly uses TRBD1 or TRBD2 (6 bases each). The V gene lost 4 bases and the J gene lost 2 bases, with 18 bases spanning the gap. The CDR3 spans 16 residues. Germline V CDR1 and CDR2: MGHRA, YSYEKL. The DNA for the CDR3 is TGCGCCAGCAGCCTAAGGGGGGTCCCCGTGGCCTACGAGCAGTACTTC. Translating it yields CASSLRGVPVAYEQYF.

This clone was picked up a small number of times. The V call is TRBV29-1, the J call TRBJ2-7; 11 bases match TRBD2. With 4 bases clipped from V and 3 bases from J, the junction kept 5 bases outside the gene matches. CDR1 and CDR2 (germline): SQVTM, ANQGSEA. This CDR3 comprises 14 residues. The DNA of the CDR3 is TGCAGCGTTGCCACTAGCGGGAGATACTACGAGCAGTACTTC. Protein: CSVATSGRYYEQYF.

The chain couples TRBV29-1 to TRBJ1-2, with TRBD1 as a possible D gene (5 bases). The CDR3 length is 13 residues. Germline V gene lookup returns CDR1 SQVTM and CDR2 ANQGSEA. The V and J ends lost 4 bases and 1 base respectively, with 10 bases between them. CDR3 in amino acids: CSVGGSSNYGYTF. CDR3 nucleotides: TGCAGCGTTGGGGGCAGTAGTAACTATGGCTACACCTTC.

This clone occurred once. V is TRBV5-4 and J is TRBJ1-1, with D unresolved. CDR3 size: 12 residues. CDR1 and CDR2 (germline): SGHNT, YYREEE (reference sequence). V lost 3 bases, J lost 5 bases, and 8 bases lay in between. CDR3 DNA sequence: TGTGCCAGCAGCTATGGTGTTACTGAAGCTTTCTTT. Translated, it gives CASSYGVTEAFF.

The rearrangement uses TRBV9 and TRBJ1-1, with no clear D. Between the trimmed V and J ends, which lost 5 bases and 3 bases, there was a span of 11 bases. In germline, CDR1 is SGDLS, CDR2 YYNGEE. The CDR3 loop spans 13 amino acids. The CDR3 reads CASSRGRDTEAFF. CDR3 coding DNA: TGTGCCAGCAGTCGCGGGCGGGACACTGAAGCTTTCTTT.

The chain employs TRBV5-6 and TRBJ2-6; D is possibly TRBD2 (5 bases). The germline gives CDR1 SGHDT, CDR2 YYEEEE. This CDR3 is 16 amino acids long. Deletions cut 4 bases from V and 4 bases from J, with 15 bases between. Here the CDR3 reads CASSGTVAGGANVLTF. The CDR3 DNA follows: TGTGCCAGCAGCGGTACGGTGGCGGGCGGGGCCAACGTCCTGACTTTC.

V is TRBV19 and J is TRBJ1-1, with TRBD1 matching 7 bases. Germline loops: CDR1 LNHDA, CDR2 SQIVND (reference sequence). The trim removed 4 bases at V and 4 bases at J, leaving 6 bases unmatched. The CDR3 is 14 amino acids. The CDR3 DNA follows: TGTGCCAGTAGTACCTTGACAGGGTTCACTGAAGCTTTCTTT. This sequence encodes CASSTLTGFTEAFF. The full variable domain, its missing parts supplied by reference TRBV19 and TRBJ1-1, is DGGITQSPKYLFRKEGQNVTLSCEQNLNHDAMYWYRQDPGQGLRLIYYSQIVNDFQKGDIAEGYSVSREKKESFPLTVTSAQKNPTAFYLCASSTLTGFTEAFFGQGTRLTVV.

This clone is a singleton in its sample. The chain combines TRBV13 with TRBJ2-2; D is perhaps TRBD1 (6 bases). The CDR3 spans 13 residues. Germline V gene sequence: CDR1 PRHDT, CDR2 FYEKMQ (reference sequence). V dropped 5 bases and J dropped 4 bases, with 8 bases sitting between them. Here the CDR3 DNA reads TGTGCCAGCAGCCCCAGGGGCACCGGGGAGCTGTTTTTT. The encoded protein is CASSPRGTGELFF.

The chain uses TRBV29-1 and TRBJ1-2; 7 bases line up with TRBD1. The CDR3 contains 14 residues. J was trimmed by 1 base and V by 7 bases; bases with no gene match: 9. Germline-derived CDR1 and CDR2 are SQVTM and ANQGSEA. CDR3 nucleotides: TGCAGCGCCTTAGGACAGGACCTTAACTATGGCTACACCTTC. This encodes CSALGQDLNYGYTF.

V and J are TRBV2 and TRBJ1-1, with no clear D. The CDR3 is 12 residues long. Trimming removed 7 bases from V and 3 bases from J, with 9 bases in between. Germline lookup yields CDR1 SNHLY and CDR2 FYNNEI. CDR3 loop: CASTRSYTEAFF. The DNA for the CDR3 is TGTGCCAGCACCCGAAGCTACACTGAAGCTTTCTTT.

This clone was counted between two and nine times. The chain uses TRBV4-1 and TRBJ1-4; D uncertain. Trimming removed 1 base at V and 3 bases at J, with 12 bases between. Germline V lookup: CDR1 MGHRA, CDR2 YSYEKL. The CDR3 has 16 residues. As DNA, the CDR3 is TGCGCCAGCAGCCAAGTAGTAGCAGCTCCTAATGAAAAACTGTTTTTT. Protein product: CASSQVVAAPNEKLFF.

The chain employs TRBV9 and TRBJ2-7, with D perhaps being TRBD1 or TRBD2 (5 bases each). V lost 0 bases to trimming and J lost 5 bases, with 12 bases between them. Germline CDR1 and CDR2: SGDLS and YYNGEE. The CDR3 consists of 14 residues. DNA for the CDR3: TGTGCCAGCAGCGTAGGAGGGGCCGGGGACGAGCAGTACTTC. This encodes CASSVGGAGDEQYF.

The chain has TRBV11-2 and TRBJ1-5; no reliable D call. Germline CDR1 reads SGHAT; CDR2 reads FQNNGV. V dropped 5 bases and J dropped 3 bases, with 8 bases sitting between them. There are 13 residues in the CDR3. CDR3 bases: TGTGCCAGCAGCCCGGAATACAATCAGCCCCAGCATTTT. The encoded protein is CASSPEYNQPQHF.

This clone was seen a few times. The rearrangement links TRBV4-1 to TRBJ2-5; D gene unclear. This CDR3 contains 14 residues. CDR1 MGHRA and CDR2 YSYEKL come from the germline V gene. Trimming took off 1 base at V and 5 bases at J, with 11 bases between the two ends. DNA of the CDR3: TGCGCCAGCAGCCAAGCTGGTGAATGGGAGACCCAGTACTTC. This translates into CASSQAGEWETQYF.

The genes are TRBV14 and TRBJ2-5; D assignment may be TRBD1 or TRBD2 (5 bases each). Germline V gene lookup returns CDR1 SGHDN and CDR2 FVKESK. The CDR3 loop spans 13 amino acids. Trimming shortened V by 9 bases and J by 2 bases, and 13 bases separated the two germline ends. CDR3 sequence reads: CASTPGTQETQYF. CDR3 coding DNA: TGTGCCAGTACTCCCGGGACGCAAGAGACCCAGTACTTC. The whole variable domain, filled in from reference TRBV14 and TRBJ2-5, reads EAGVTQFPSHSVIEKGQTVTLRCDPISGHDNLYWYRRVMGKEIKFLLHFVKESKQDESGMPNNRFLAERTGGTYSTLKVQPAELEDSGVYFCASTPGTQETQYFGPGTRLLVL.

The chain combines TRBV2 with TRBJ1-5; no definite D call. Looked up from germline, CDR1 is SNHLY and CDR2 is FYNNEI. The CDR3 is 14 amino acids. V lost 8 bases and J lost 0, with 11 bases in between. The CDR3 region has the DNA TGTGCCAGCCATGCGGGAAATAGCAATCAGCCCCAGCATTTT. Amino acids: CASHAGNSNQPQHF.

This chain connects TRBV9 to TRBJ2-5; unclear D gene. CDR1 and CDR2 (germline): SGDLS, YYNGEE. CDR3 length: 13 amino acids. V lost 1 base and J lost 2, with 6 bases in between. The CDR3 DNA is TGTGCCAGCAGCGTATACGAGCAAGAGACCCAGTACTTC. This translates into CASSVYEQETQYF.

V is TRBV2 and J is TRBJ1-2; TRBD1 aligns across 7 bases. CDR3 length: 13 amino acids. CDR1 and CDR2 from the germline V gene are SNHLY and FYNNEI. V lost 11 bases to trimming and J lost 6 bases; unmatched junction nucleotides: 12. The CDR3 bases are TGTGCCGTCGAAGTCGACAGGGATCATGGCTACACCTTC. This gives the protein CAVEVDRDHGYTF.

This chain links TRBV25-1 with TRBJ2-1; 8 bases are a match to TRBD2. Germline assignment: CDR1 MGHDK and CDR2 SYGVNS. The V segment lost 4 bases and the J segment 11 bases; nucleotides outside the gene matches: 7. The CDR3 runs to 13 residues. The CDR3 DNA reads TGTGCCAGCAGTGCTACGGGAGGGTCTAAGCAGTTCTTC. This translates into CASSATGGSKQFF.